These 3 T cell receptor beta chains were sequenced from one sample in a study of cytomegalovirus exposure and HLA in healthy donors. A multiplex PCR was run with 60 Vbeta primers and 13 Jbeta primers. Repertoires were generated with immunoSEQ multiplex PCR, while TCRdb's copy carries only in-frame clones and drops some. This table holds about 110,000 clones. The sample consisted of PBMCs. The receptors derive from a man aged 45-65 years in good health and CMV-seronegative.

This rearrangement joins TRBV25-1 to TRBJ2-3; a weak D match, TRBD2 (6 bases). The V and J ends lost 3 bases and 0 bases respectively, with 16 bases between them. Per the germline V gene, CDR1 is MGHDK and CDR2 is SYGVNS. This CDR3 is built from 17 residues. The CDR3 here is CASSDPSGRASTDTQYF. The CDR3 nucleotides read TGTGCCAGCAGTGACCCCAGCGGGCGAGCTAGCACAGATACGCAGTATTTT.

The CDR3 coding sequence is TGCGCCAGCAGGAGCCCCCCTGGAAACACCATATATTTT. The encoded protein is CASRSPPGNTIYF. This chain links TRBV5-1 with TRBJ1-3; D gene unclear. CDR3 size: 13 residues. Germline CDR1 SGHRS, CDR2 YFSETQ. V lost 5 bases and J lost 2, with 8 bases in between.

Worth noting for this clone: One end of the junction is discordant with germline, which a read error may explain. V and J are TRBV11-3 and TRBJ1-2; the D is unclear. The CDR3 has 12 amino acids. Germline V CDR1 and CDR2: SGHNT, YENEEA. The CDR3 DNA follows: TGTGCCAGCAGCTTCTGGGCCGAAAGGCCGGTCTTC. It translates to CASSFWAERPVF.